This passage covers 20 T cell receptor beta chains from one sample sequenced in a study of technical replicates of blood from a few donors. The protocol was immunoSEQ multiplex PCR, while the TCRdb copy is restricted to in-frame clones and leaves out a portion. The repertoire holds 60,000 to 95,000 clones, with roughly nine tenths as singletons. The sequencing sample was made of T cells isolated from PBMCs. These receptor sequences come from a human donor in good health. Some clones in this sample may be carry-over from other donors' samples.

J is TRBJ2-5 and V is TRBV7-3; 8 positions match TRBD2. The CDR3 contains 13 residues. With V trimmed by 5 bases and J by 3 bases, 2 bases remained unmatched. Per the germline V gene, CDR1 is SGHTA and CDR2 is FQGTGA. CDR3 in DNA: TGTGCCAGCAGCCGGGGACTAGAAGAGACCCAGTACTTC. Translation: CASSRGLEETQYF.

The chain joins TRBV6-1 to TRBJ1-2; 7 bases fit TRBD1. J gave up 4 bases and V 8 bases, and 7 bases lay outside the gene matches. Germline V gives CDR1 MNHNS, CDR2 SASEGT. This CDR3 contains 13 residues. The CDR3 spells CASGDRVLYGYTF. DNA of the CDR3: TGTGCCAGCGGAGACAGGGTCCTCTATGGCTACACCTTC.

The table lists this clone with a count of one. The chain couples TRBV18 to TRBJ2-5; TRBD2 matches at 9 bases. The CDR3 is made up of 15 amino acids. Unmatched junction bases numbered 2, after V lost 3 bases and J lost 0 bases. In germline, CDR1 is KGHSH, CDR2 LQKENI. The CDR3 protein is CASSPAGGYQETQYF. The CDR3 DNA sequence: TGTGCCAGCTCACCGGCGGGAGGGTACCAAGAGACCCAGTACTTC.

The CDR3 nucleotides are TGTGCCAGCAGCTCCCGCCGGGACAGGGTTTCCTACGAGCAGTACTTC. Translation gives CASSSRRDRVSYEQYF. The chain links TRBV9 to TRBJ2-7; 9 positions match TRBD1. Germline lookup yields CDR1 SGDLS and CDR2 YYNGEE. J lost 1 base, V lost 4 bases, and 9 bases had no gene match. CDR3 length equals 16 residues.

The chain has TRBV7-8 and TRBJ2-5, with D uncertain. Trimming shortened V by 4 bases and J by 5 bases, and 14 bases separated the two germline ends. Per germline, CDR1 SGHVS and CDR2 FQNEAQ. This CDR3 is built from 14 residues. The CDR3 DNA sequence: TGTGCCAGCAGCTCCCGACGGAGTCTGGAGACCCAGTACTTC. Residues: CASSSRRSLETQYF.

This clone was counted only a few times. This chain joins TRBV4-2 and TRBJ1-5, with D tentatively TRBD1 (5 bases). Germline lookup yields CDR1 LGHNA and CDR2 YNFKEQ. CDR3 length: 15 residues. V was clipped by 2 bases and J by 1 base, with 9 bases between them. The chain's CDR3 is CASSQLGGSNQPQHF. For the CDR3, the DNA is TGTGCCAGCAGCCAACTGGGGGGAAGCAATCAGCCCCAGCATTTT.

This chain uses TRBV5-6 with TRBJ2-7, with TRBD1 matching 8 bases. CDR1 is SGHDT, CDR2 YYEEEE, per germline. This CDR3 has 15 amino acids. The J segment lost 0 bases and the V segment lost 5 bases, leaving 7 bases of the junction unmatched. The CDR3 DNA sequence: TGTGCCAGCAGTTCGAGGACAGGGAGCTCCTACGAGCAGTACTTC. Protein product: CASSSRTGSSYEQYF.

The chain carries TRBV15 and TRBJ1-5; 7 bases fit TRBD1. The germline V gene encodes CDR1 LNHNV and CDR2 YYDKDF (reference sequence). CDR3 length: 16 residues. The ends lost 3 bases at V and 3 bases at J; junction bases unmatched: 8. CDR3 DNA sequence: TGTGCCACCAGCAGTGGGATTGGACAGGTCAATCAGCCCCAGCATTTT. It yields the protein CATSSGIGQVNQPQHF.

This chain connects TRBV18 to TRBJ1-6; 7 bases are a match to TRBD1. V gave up 6 bases and J gave up 5 bases; unmatched junction bases: 7. The germline V gene has CDR1 KGHSH and CDR2 LQKENI. The CDR3 length is 15 residues. The CDR3 sequence is CASSPGQENNSPLHF. The CDR3 region has the DNA TGTGCCAGCTCTCCAGGACAGGAGAATAATTCACCCCTCCACTTT.

This sequence joins TRBV7-6 and TRBJ2-7; a weak D match, TRBD2 (7 bases). There are 15 residues in the CDR3. Germline lookup yields CDR1 SGHVS and CDR2 FNYEAQ. Trimming took off 1 base at V and 2 bases at J, with 12 bases between the two ends. CDR3 sequence reads: CASSLGGGLPYEQYF. CDR3 DNA: TGTGCCAGCAGCTTAGGCGGGGGCCTCCCCTACGAGCAGTACTTC.

This clone was counted a few times. The chain employs TRBV27 and TRBJ2-1, with a tentative D call TRBD2 (6 bases). This CDR3 contains 15 residues. Between the trimmed V and J ends, which lost 4 bases and 7 bases, there was a span of 17 bases. Germline CDR1 is MNHEY and CDR2 is SMNVEV (reference sequence). The CDR3 loop reads CASSSKRDSPNEQFF. In nucleotides, the CDR3 is TGTGCCAGCAGTTCTAAGAGGGACTCCCCGAATGAGCAGTTCTTC.

The rearrangement links TRBV6-5 to TRBJ2-1; a possible D gene is TRBD2 (5 bases). V lost 5 bases, J lost 0 bases, and 8 bases lay in between. Per germline, CDR1 MNHEY and CDR2 SVGAGI. The CDR3 length is 14 residues. The CDR3, as DNA: TGTGCCAGCAGTCCCGGGGTCTCCTACAATGAGCAGTTCTTC. As protein: CASSPGVSYNEQFF.

The rearrangement links TRBV2 to TRBJ2-7, with D unresolved. CDR3 length equals 15 residues. Trimming took 4 bases from V and 2 from J, leaving 15 bases between them. In germline, CDR1 is SNHLY, CDR2 FYNNEI. CDR3 coding DNA: TGTGCCAGCAGTGCCGACACCTCTGAGACCTACGAGCAGTACTTC. Translating gives CASSADTSETYEQYF. Combining the CDR3 with reference TRBV2 and TRBJ2-7 gives the whole variable domain EPEVTQTPSHQVTQMGQEVILRCVPISNHLYFYWYRQILGQKVEFLVSFYNNEISEKSEIFDDQFSVERPDGSNFTLKIRSTKLEDSAMYFCASSADTSETYEQYFGPGTRLTVT.

The V gene is TRBV6-6, the J gene TRBJ1-2; 7 bases are shared with TRBD1. From germline, CDR1 is MNHNY and CDR2 SVGAGI (reference sequence). The CDR3 extends over 15 amino acids. V lost 5 bases to trimming and J lost 2 bases; unmatched junction nucleotides: 8. The CDR3 nucleotides read TGTGCCAGCAGTAATGGGGACAGAGGAAACTATGGCTACACCTTC. Its protein product is CASSNGDRGNYGYTF.

CDR3 bases: TGTGCCAGCAGTTTACGACAGGATCAGCCCCAGCATTTT. The encoded protein is CASSLRQDQPQHF. The chain employs TRBV27 and TRBJ1-5; tentatively, D is TRBD1 (6 bases). The CDR3 has 13 amino acids. V was cut by 2 bases and J by 5 bases, with 7 bases left in between. Germline values: CDR1 MNHEY, CDR2 SMNVEV (reference sequence).

The V gene is TRBV6-1, the J gene TRBJ2-1; D perhaps matches TRBD1 (5 bases). Trimming pared 3 bases from V and 0 bases from J, leaving 15 bases between. In germline, CDR1 is MNHNS, CDR2 SASEGT. This CDR3 region has 17 residues. The CDR3 here is CASSDLWGPSSYNEQFF. Here the CDR3 DNA reads TGTGCCAGCAGTGACCTATGGGGCCCGAGCTCCTACAATGAGCAGTTCTTC.

V is TRBV4-3 and J is TRBJ1-1; D uncertain. Germline V gives CDR1 LGHNA, CDR2 YSLEER. This CDR3 region has 13 residues. Trimming took 4 bases from V and 3 from J, leaving 9 bases between them. The CDR3 loop is CASSPARDTEAFF. In nucleotides, the CDR3 is TGCGCCAGCAGCCCCGCGCGGGACACTGAAGCTTTCTTT.

This chain uses TRBV9 with TRBJ2-3, with D tentatively TRBD2 (5 bases). CDR1 is SGDLS, CDR2 YYNGEE, per germline. This CDR3 is 17 amino acids long. Trimming cost V 4 bases and J 3 bases, with 21 bases left between them. The CDR3 region is CASSPRRLALRTDTQYF. CDR3 coding DNA: TGTGCCAGCAGCCCGCGGCGGCTAGCCTTAAGGACAGATACGCAGTATTTT.

This chain connects TRBV6-5 to TRBJ1-2; TRBD1 aligns across 8 bases. The ends lost 6 bases at V and 2 bases at J; junction bases unmatched: 5. The CDR3 spans 14 residues. The germline CDR1 and CDR2 sequences are MNHEY and SVGAGI. CDR3 bases: TGTGCCAGCAGGTCGGGACAGGAGAACTATGGCTACACCTTC. It specifies CASRSGQENYGYTF.

This clone was observed a few times. The chain uses TRBV7-9 and TRBJ2-3; D unclear. This CDR3 has 14 residues. CDR1 SEHNR and CDR2 FQNEAQ come from the germline V gene (reference sequence). The V end lost 5 bases, the J end lost 5 bases, and 14 bases lay between the germline ends. CDR3 in DNA: TGTGCCAGCAGCCCGAGAGTCGGGTTAGATACGCAGTATTTT. Translating gives CASSPRVGLDTQYF.